Following are 8 T cell receptor beta chains from one sample sequenced in a study of cytomegalovirus exposure and HLA in healthy donors (TCRdb year 2017). The library was obtained by the immunoSEQ multiplex PCR assay. As stored in TCRdb, this immuneACCESS dataset retains in-frame rearrangements with V and J assigned. A fraction of the clones does not appear; measured against another copy, unresolved V genes explain less than half of the discrepancy, and the remainder lacks a known reason. For this sample there are about 360,000 clones; roughly 90% appear just once. Roughly 0.82% of the sample goes to the ten largest clones. Sample: PBMCs. The receptors stem from a woman aged 18-35 years in good health and CMV-seronegative.

The table lists this clone with a count of one. This chain joins TRBV30 and TRBJ2-7, with 7 bases that match TRBD1. The CDR3 is made up of 16 amino acids. Per germline, CDR1 GTSNPN and CDR2 SVGIG (reference sequence). Trimming removed 1 base from V and 0 bases from J; junction bases left unmatched: 9. The CDR3 spells CAWSDPYRGSSYEQYF. The CDR3 coding sequence is TGTGCCTGGAGTGACCCCTACAGGGGTTCCTCCTACGAGCAGTACTTC.

The table lists this clone with a count of one. The CDR3 loop is CASSRAGGNTGELFF. The CDR3 DNA is TGCGCCAGCAGCCGAGCGGGAGGGAACACCGGGGAGCTGTTTTTT. This chain connects TRBV4-1 to TRBJ2-2; 9 nucleotides line up with TRBD2. The CDR3 loop spans 15 amino acids. The germline CDR1 and CDR2 sequences are MGHRA and YSYEKL. Trimming cost V 4 bases and J 1 base; bases outside gene matches: 1.

The genes are TRBV5-4 and TRBJ2-7, with D unresolved. CDR3 length: 15 amino acids. CDR1 is SGHNT and CDR2 is YYREEE in the germline V gene (reference sequence). The V end lost 0 bases, the J end lost 0 bases, and 10 bases lay between the germline ends. For the CDR3, the DNA is TGTGCCAGCAGCTTGGGGGCAGGTCCCTCCTACGAGCAGTACTTC. Translating gives CASSLGAGPSYEQYF.

This sequence joins TRBV27 and TRBJ2-7; D gene unclear. The CDR3 sequence is 15 residues long. The ends were cut back, 0 bases at V and 3 bases at J, with 12 bases in the middle. Germline CDR1 and CDR2: MNHEY and SMNVEV (reference sequence). CDR3 sequence (DNA): TGTGCCAGCAGTTTATCCCCTATGCCCATCTACGAGCAGTACTTC. Its protein is CASSLSPMPIYEQYF.

The V call is TRBV29-1, the J call TRBJ2-3; D possibly corresponds to TRBD2 (5 bases). Germline lookup yields CDR1 SQVTM and CDR2 ANQGSEA. The CDR3 consists of 16 residues. The V and J ends lost 0 bases and 0 bases respectively, with 13 bases between them. The CDR3 DNA follows: TGCAGCGTTGAAGATCGATTGGGAGCTAGCACAGATACGCAGTATTTT. This codes for CSVEDRLGASTDTQYF.

The chain links TRBV5-4 to TRBJ2-2; a possible D gene is TRBD1 (6 bases). This CDR3 region has 14 residues. Trimming removed 4 bases at V and 5 bases at J, with 12 bases between. The germline CDR1 and CDR2 sequences are SGHNT and YYREEE (reference sequence). The CDR3 reads CASSGQMGTGELFF. In DNA, the CDR3 is TGTGCCAGCAGCGGACAGATGGGGACCGGGGAGCTGTTTTTT.

V and J are TRBV11-2 and TRBJ2-1; 8 bases fit TRBD2. CDR1 is SGHAT and CDR2 is FQNNGV in the germline V gene. The CDR3 contains 18 residues. Trimming took 3 bases from V and 4 from J; bases not matched to a gene: 14. The CDR3 bases are TGTGCCAGCAGCTTCCTGCCGGGGGGGCGGGGAGCTTACAATGAGCAGTTCTTC. Translation gives CASSFLPGGRGAYNEQFF.

The DNA for the CDR3 is TGCGCCAGCAGTCGGGAGTTGAACACTGAAGCTTTCTTT. The encoded protein is CASSRELNTEAFF. The V and J genes are TRBV10-1 and TRBJ1-1; no clear D. The CDR3 has 13 amino acids. The V gene's germline CDR1 is WNHNN and CDR2 SYGVQD (reference sequence). V lost 5 bases and J lost 0, with 7 bases in between.